This TCR beta chain originates from a study of blood T cell repertoires in COVID-19. The CDR3 loop spans 16 amino acids. Germline values: CDR1 SEHNR, CDR2 FQNEAQ (reference sequence). V gave up 1 base and J gave up 1 base, with 13 bases separating them. While infection was still active, Seattle patients were enrolled and then followed longitudinally. Using immunoSEQ multiplex PCR, the repertoire was profiled, and TCRdb retains in-frame clones only, with some absent. The sample holds a few hundred thousand clones, 90% seen once. V gene TRBV7-9 combines with J gene TRBJ1-1; D remains ambiguous. The origin of this receptor is a woman between 40 and 50 years old with COVID-19, enrolled during active disease. Specimen: peripheral blood. CDR3 sequence reads: CASSLVNTVGNTEAFF. The DNA for the CDR3 is TGTGCCAGCAGCTTAGTTAACACAGTGGGGAACACTGAAGCTTTCTTT.